A single sample gave rise to the 32 T cell receptor beta chains below, sequenced in a study of T cells in Graves' hyperthyroidism and ophthalmopathy. TCR beta CDR3 region amplification was performed from RNA transcripts. The HTBI primer set was used in a first-round RT-PCR of the TCR CDR3. TCRdb called the multiplex PCR reads again in MiXCR, with one record for every CDR3 protein. Of fewer than 450,000 distinct CDR3 sequences listed, less than 20% were seen once; the top ten hold about 38%. The sample was blood. Receptor source: a man aged 18 to 30 with Graves' ophthalmopathy.

J is TRBJ1-5 and V is TRBV24-1, with D possibly matching TRBD1 (6 bases). This CDR3 is built from 15 residues. V gave up 4 bases and J gave up 4 bases, with 13 bases separating them. Germline V CDR1 and CDR2: KGHDR, SFDVKD. The CDR3 sequence: CATSEGARGNQPQHF. The CDR3 DNA is TGTGCCACCAGTGAGGGGGCGCGAGGTAATCAGCCCCAGCATTTT.

At least ten counts were recorded for this clonotype. This chain links TRBV2 with TRBJ1-5; D possibly corresponds to TRBD1 (6 bases). The germline CDR1 and CDR2 sequences are SNHLY and FYNNEI. V lost 4 bases to trimming and J lost 0 bases, with 16 bases between them. The length of the CDR3 is 17 residues. CDR3 protein: CASSVRGAPYSNQPQHF. The CDR3 bases are TGTGCCAGCAGTGTCCGGGGGGCCCCTTATAGCAATCAGCCCCAGCATTTT.

This clonotype was seen ten or more times. The rearrangement links TRBV4-1 to TRBJ1-1; TRBD1 agrees at 10 bases. The CDR3 loop spans 15 amino acids. The V gene's germline CDR1 is MGHRA and CDR2 YSYEKL. The trim removed 4 bases at V and 1 base at J, leaving 3 bases unmatched. The CDR3 loop is CASSPWTGGNTEAFF. DNA for the CDR3: TGCGCCAGCAGCCCCTGGACAGGGGGGAACACTGAAGCTTTCTTT.

This clonotype showed up many times. The chain uses TRBV7-9 and TRBJ1-1, with TRBD1 matching 11 bases. With V trimmed by 3 bases and J by 4 bases, 4 bases remained unmatched. The germline V gene has CDR1 SEHNR and CDR2 FQNEAQ (reference sequence). The CDR3 runs to 15 residues. CDR3 amino acids: CASSFGTGGGTEAFF. The CDR3 DNA sequence: TGTGCCAGCAGCTTTGGGACAGGGGGGGGCACTGAAGCTTTCTTT.

In its sample, this clonotype was seen many times. The chain combines TRBV5-1 with TRBJ2-7, with TRBD1 matching 7 bases. Trimming cost V 4 bases and J 2 bases; bases outside gene matches: 12. Germline lookup yields CDR1 SGHRS and CDR2 YFSETQ. This CDR3 contains 16 residues. CDR3 sequence: CASSPLVGTATYEQYF. DNA of the CDR3: TGCGCCAGCAGCCCACTGGTGGGGACAGCGACCTACGAGCAGTACTTC.

The sample holds many counts of this clonotype. The V gene is TRBV6-1, the J gene TRBJ1-1, with 8 bases identical to TRBD1. With 7 bases clipped from V and 5 bases from J, the junction kept 9 bases outside the gene matches. From germline, CDR1 is MNHNS and CDR2 SASEGT. This CDR3 has 14 residues. The CDR3 DNA is TGTGCCAGCACCCTAGGACAGGGAGGAACTGAAGCTTTCTTT. Its translation: CASTLGQGGTEAFF.

This clonotype came up many times. V gene TRBV12-3 or TRBV12-4 combines with J gene TRBJ1-4; 7 nucleotides align to TRBD1. This CDR3 comprises 14 residues. Trimming cost V 4 bases and J 3 bases; bases outside gene matches: 2. The CDR3 region is CASSYRGANEKLFF. The CDR3 bases are TGTGCCAGCAGTTACAGGGGAGCTAATGAAAAACTGTTTTTT.

The chain has TRBV18 and TRBJ1-1; TRBD1 matches at 7 bases. The V segment lost 0 bases and the J segment 5 bases; nucleotides outside the gene matches: 9. Per germline, CDR1 KGHSH and CDR2 LQKENI. CDR3 length: 16 amino acids. In DNA form, the CDR3 reads TGTGCCAGCTCACCACCCGAGGGGGCCGGGGGGACTGAAGCTTTCTTT. This encodes CASSPPEGAGGTEAFF. The whole variable domain, remainder taken from reference TRBV18 and TRBJ1-1, is NAGVMQNPRHLVRRRGQEARLRCSPMKGHSHVYWYRQLPEEGLKFMVYLQKENIIDESGMPKERFSAEFPKEGPSILRIQQVVRGDSAAYFCASSPPEGAGGTEAFFGQGTRLTVV.

This clonotype appeared many times. The V and J genes are TRBV7-9 and TRBJ2-7; a weak D match, TRBD2 (5 bases). Trimming took 5 bases from V and 5 from J, leaving 10 bases between them. The CDR3 loop spans 12 amino acids. Germline V gives CDR1 SEHNR, CDR2 FQNEAQ (reference sequence). The CDR3 DNA reads TGTGCCAGCAGCCGGACTGACGACGAGCAGTACTTC. This translates into CASSRTDDEQYF.

This clonotype was seen only a few times. The chain has TRBV6-1 and TRBJ2-6, with a weak D call TRBD2 (5 bases). This CDR3 has 18 amino acids. Germline V gene sequence: CDR1 MNHNS, CDR2 SASEGT. The V gene lost 2 bases and the J gene lost 0 bases, with 14 bases spanning the gap. The CDR3 DNA follows: TGTGCCAGCAGTGAATGGGCCCTAGCCAACTCTGGGGCCAACGTCCTGACTTTC. Its protein product is CASSEWALANSGANVLTF.

The chain employs TRBV7-6 and TRBJ2-1; 11 bases are shared with TRBD2. CDR1 is SGHVS and CDR2 is FNYEAQ in the germline V gene. This CDR3 spans 14 amino acids. The ends lost 5 bases at V and 8 bases at J; junction bases unmatched: 5. CDR3 protein: CASSTLAGGHEQFF. Here the CDR3 DNA reads TGTGCCAGCAGCACCCTAGCGGGGGGACATGAGCAGTTCTTC.

This clonotype was counted many times. The chain joins TRBV27 to TRBJ2-7; TRBD1 or TRBD2 may be the D gene (5 bases each). Trimming removed 3 bases at V and 3 bases at J, with 9 bases between. Germline V gene sequence: CDR1 MNHEY, CDR2 SMNVEV (reference sequence). The CDR3 consists of 13 residues. CDR3 in DNA: TGTGCCAGCAGTTTCGGGACGGGCTACGAGCAGTACTTC. It specifies CASSFGTGYEQYF.

At least ten counts were recorded for this clonotype. Here the CDR3 reads CASSLVVKTQYF. The DNA for the CDR3 is TGTGCCAGCAGCTTAGTCGTGAAGACCCAGTACTTC. The V and J genes are TRBV11-3 and TRBJ2-5; D not certain. The CDR3 length is 12 residues. With 1 base removed from V and 6 bases from J, the gap between germline ends came to 6 bases. Germline-derived CDR1 and CDR2 are SGHNT and YENEEA.

This clonotype was found many times. The chain recombines TRBV27 with TRBJ1-1, with D hard to call. The CDR3 runs to 15 residues. The V end lost 5 bases, the J end lost 8 bases, and 21 bases lay between the germline ends. The germline CDR1 and CDR2 sequences are MNHEY and SMNVEV (reference sequence). The CDR3 DNA reads TGTGCCAGCAGTCGGTCGGCGCAGGCCAGTCGCGAAGCTTTCTTT. Translation: CASSRSAQASREAFF.

Ten or more counts support this clonotype. This chain connects TRBV28 to TRBJ2-1; D remains ambiguous. Germline V gives CDR1 MDHEN, CDR2 SYDVKM. The CDR3 spans 10 residues. V lost 8 bases and J 12 bases, leaving 11 bases between the germline ends. For the CDR3, the DNA is TGTGCCAGCGGTCAAATAGTGCAGTTCTTC. Its protein is CASGQIVQFF.

The DNA of the CDR3 is TGTGCCAGCAGTGAGCGCAGGGACTACGAGCAGTACTTC. Its protein is CASSERRDYEQYF. J is TRBJ2-7 and V is TRBV6-1; possible D gene TRBD1, 5 bases. CDR3 length: 13 amino acids. Trimming took off 3 bases at V and 3 bases at J, with 9 bases between the two ends. CDR1 MNHNS and CDR2 SASEGT come from the germline V gene.

The chain has TRBV25-1 and TRBJ1-1, with D uncertain. Trimming removed 4 bases at V and 2 bases at J, with 14 bases between. The germline gives CDR1 MGHDK, CDR2 SYGVNS. The CDR3 consists of 15 residues. The CDR3 bases are TGTGCCAGCAGTGTTTACAGCGGAGGTAACACTGAAGCTTTCTTT. Encoded protein: CASSVYSGGNTEAFF.

This clonotype showed up just a few times. The V gene is TRBV20-1, the J gene TRBJ1-2; D ambiguous. Trimming left V 0 bases short and J 1 base short, with 9 bases between. Germline values: CDR1 DFQATT, CDR2 SNEGSKA (reference sequence). The CDR3 covers 14 residues. The DNA of the CDR3 is TGCAGTGCTAGAGATCTCGGGGATAACTATGGCTACACCTTC. Amino acid sequence: CSARDLGDNYGYTF.

This clonotype appeared many times. The chain joins TRBV20-1 to TRBJ1-6, with unresolved D. Per the germline V gene, CDR1 is DFQATT and CDR2 is SNEGSKA (reference sequence). V dropped 8 bases and J dropped 14 bases, with 16 bases sitting between them. The CDR3 sequence is 11 residues long. Written as DNA, the CDR3 is TGCAGTACAGACTTCGGGTCAACCCTCCACTTT. Translation gives CSTDFGSTLHF.

This clonotype was seen ten or more times. The chain employs TRBV11-2 and TRBJ2-1; 9 nucleotides line up with TRBD1. The CDR3 length is 15 residues. V was clipped by 5 bases and J by 8 bases; unmatched bases: 10. Germline V lookup: CDR1 SGHAT, CDR2 FQNNGV. The CDR3 here is CASSPGTGILDEQFF. For the CDR3, the DNA is TGTGCCAGCAGCCCAGGGACAGGGATTTTGGATGAGCAGTTCTTC.

Ten or more counts support this clonotype. The V gene is TRBV4-2, the J gene TRBJ2-5, with D hard to call. Germline V gene lookup returns CDR1 LGHNA and CDR2 YNFKEQ. The CDR3 has 15 amino acids. Trimming removed 0 bases at V and 5 bases at J, with 13 bases between. CDR3 in DNA: TGTGCCAGCAGCCAAGATCTGACCAGCCGCGAGACCCAGTACTTC. It specifies CASSQDLTSRETQYF.

In its sample, this clonotype was seen many times. The V and J genes are TRBV7-3 and TRBJ2-3; 9 bases fit TRBD2. Germline CDR1 reads SGHTA; CDR2 reads FQGTGA. This CDR3 has 18 amino acids. After removal of 0 bases from V and 2 bases from J, the junction contained 9 bases not matched to a gene. The CDR3 region is CASSLTTGRGGLTDTQYF. The CDR3 bases are TGTGCCAGCAGCTTAACCACCGGGCGGGGGGGACTCACAGATACGCAGTATTTT.

CDR3 DNA sequence: TGTGCCAGTAGTATTGAGGGGTCGGGCAATCAGCCCCAGCATTTT. Protein sequence: CASSIEGSGNQPQHF. V is TRBV19 and J is TRBJ1-5; D perhaps matches TRBD1 (5 bases). The CDR3 contains 15 residues. The V gene's germline CDR1 is LNHDA and CDR2 SQIVND (reference sequence). V lost 3 bases and J lost 2, with 11 bases in between.

About this clonotype itself: At one of its ends the junction is not consistent with the germline gene, which may arise from a read error. This chain joins TRBV5-1 and TRBJ2-2; 8 nucleotides align to TRBD2. The CDR3 loop spans 15 amino acids. From germline, CDR1 is SGHRS and CDR2 YFSETQ. Written as DNA, the CDR3 is TGCGCCATCAGCCCGGGACTAGAAGGCACCGGGGAGCTGTTTTTT. It encodes CAISPGLEGTGELFF. The full variable domain, completed using reference TRBV5-1 and TRBJ2-2, is KAGVTQTPRYLIKTRGQQVTLSCSPISGHRSVSWYQQTPGQGLQFLFEYFSETQRNKGNFPGRFSGRQFSNSRSEMNVSTLELGDSALYLCAISPGLEGTGELFFGEGSRLTVL.

This rearrangement joins TRBV7-9 to TRBJ2-3; 11 nucleotides agree with TRBD2. The germline V gene has CDR1 SEHNR and CDR2 FQNEAQ (reference sequence). The junction had 14 bases not matched to a gene; V was cut back by 6 bases and J by 0 bases. This CDR3 contains 19 residues. DNA of the CDR3: TGTGCCAGCAGTCGGGACTCTAGCGGGGGGCAGGCTAGCACAGATACGCAGTATTTT. Encoded protein: CASSRDSSGGQASTDTQYF.

The sample holds a few counts of this clonotype. The genes are TRBV6-1 and TRBJ1-5; 9 nucleotides align to TRBD1. After removal of 8 bases from V and 4 bases from J, the junction contained 9 bases not matched to a gene. The CDR3 extends over 15 amino acids. Germline CDR1 reads MNHNS; CDR2 reads SASEGT. The CDR3 bases are TGTGCCAGCTCTGGACAGGGGACTACTAATCAGCCCCAGCATTTT. Its translation is CASSGQGTTNQPQHF.

At least ten counts were recorded for this clonotype. The rearrangement links TRBV2 to TRBJ2-1; D is ambiguous. V was pared by 10 bases and J by 0 bases, with 10 bases between. Germline V lookup: CDR1 SNHLY, CDR2 FYNNEI. CDR3 size: 13 residues. DNA for the CDR3: TGTGCCATTTCGTCGAGCTCCTACAATGAGCAGTTCTTC. Its protein product is CAISSSSYNEQFF. Looking up the rest from reference TRBV2 and TRBJ2-1 gives the full variable domain: EPEVTQTPSHQVTQMGQEVILRCVPISNHLYFYWYRQILGQKVEFLVSFYNNEISEKSEIFDDQFSVERPDGSNFTLKIRSTKLEDSAMYFCAISSSSYNEQFFGPGTRLTVL.

There are many counts of this clonotype. The gene calls are TRBV28 and TRBJ1-4; D is possibly TRBD1 (6 bases). The CDR3 sequence is 18 residues long. V was pared by 3 bases and J by 0 bases, with 17 bases between. Germline V gives CDR1 MDHEN, CDR2 SYDVKM. As DNA, the CDR3 is TGTGCCAGCAGTTTGGGTCAGGGGCTTTCTGCAACTAATGAAAAACTGTTTTTT. Protein: CASSLGQGLSATNEKLFF.

There are a few counts of this clonotype. The chain carries TRBV3-1 and TRBJ2-2; 7 bases are a match to TRBD1. The CDR3 is made up of 15 amino acids. The V segment lost 1 base and the J segment 6 bases; nucleotides outside the gene matches: 5. The germline V gene encodes CDR1 LGHDT and CDR2 YNNKEL (reference sequence). DNA for the CDR3: TGTGCCAGCAGCCAAGGGGTTACAGGGGCCGGGGAGCTGTTTTTT. The encoded protein is CASSQGVTGAGELFF.

This clonotype was counted at least ten times. This chain links TRBV20-1 with TRBJ2-5; TRBD1 matches 8 bases. The CDR3 spans 13 residues. Per the germline V gene, CDR1 is DFQATT and CDR2 is SNEGSKA (reference sequence). Trimming took 6 bases from V and 2 from J; bases not matched to a gene: 5. The CDR3: CSADRGQQETQYF. CDR3 nucleotide sequence: TGCAGTGCCGACAGGGGACAACAAGAGACCCAGTACTTC.

In this sample, this clonotype turned up many times. This chain uses TRBV27 with TRBJ1-1; D call uncertain. V lost 4 bases and J lost 3, with 9 bases in between. Germline V gene lookup returns CDR1 MNHEY and CDR2 SMNVEV (reference sequence). CDR3 size: 13 residues. CDR3 residues: CASSWFGYTEAFF. CDR3 DNA sequence: TGTGCCAGCAGTTGGTTTGGGTACACTGAAGCTTTCTTT.

The rearrangement joins TRBV7-9 to TRBJ2-2; D not resolved. CDR1 SEHNR and CDR2 FQNEAQ come from the germline V gene (reference sequence). V lost 6 bases to trimming and J lost 0 bases, with 8 bases between them. The length of the CDR3 is 14 residues. The CDR3 reads CASRATANTGELFF. CDR3 DNA: TGTGCCAGCAGGGCGACGGCGAACACCGGGGAGCTGTTTTTT.